This TCR beta chain was recorded in a study of T cell repertoires in cytomegalovirus infection. Across the study: It was the public TCR beta signatures that indicated both CMV infection and matching HLA type.

With V trimmed by 1 base and J by 3 bases, 5 bases remained unmatched. This CDR3 spans 15 amino acids. CDR1 and CDR2 (germline): LGHNA, YNFKEQ. TCRdb processed the reads anew with MiXCR; each CDR3 protein has one entry. The data contain more than 650,000 distinct CDR3 sequences, 35% of them singletons. This clonotype was counted a few times. Material: PBMCs. This chain connects TRBV4-2 to TRBJ2-7, with 8 nucleotides matching TRBD2. The receptor was derived from a human donor in good health (CMV status not recorded). Some clones in this sample may be carry-over from other donors' samples. The CDR3 DNA sequence: TGTGCCAGCAGCCAAGGCGGAGCGGGGGACTACGAGCAGTACTTC. It is translated as CASSQGGAGDYEQYF.